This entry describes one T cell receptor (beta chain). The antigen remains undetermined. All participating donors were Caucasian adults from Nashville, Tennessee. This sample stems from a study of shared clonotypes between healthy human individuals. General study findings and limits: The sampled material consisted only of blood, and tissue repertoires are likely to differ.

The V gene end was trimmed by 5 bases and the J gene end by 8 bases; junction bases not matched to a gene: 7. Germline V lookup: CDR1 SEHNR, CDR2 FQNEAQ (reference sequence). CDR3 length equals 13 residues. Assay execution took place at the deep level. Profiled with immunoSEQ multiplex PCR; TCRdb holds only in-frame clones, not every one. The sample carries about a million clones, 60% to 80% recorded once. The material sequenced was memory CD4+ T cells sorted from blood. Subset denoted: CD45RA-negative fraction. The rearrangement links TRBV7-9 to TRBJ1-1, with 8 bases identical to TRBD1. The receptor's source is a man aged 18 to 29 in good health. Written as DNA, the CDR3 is TGTGCCAGCAGCCTCGCAGGGGGCCGAGAAGCTTTCTTT. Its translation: CASSLAGGREAFF.